Listed here are 7 T cell receptor beta chains from one sample, sequenced in a study of naive and memory T cell subsets. Ligated cDNA underwent four rounds of PCR with nested alpha and beta constant region primers and SP2. TCRdb re-called the 5' RACE reads with MiXCR, one entry per CDR3 protein. The table has 55,000 to 70,000 distinct CDR3 sequences, 7% to 8.5% seen once. The library had UMIs added by 3' ligation of an oligonucleotide to TCR cDNA. The receptors were gathered from a male donor in good health.

This clonotype was observed at least ten times. The chain employs TRBV12-3 or TRBV12-4 and TRBJ2-6; no definite D call. This CDR3 has 17 residues. Trimming shortened V by 3 bases and J by 2 bases, and 14 bases separated the two germline ends. For the CDR3, the DNA is TGTGCCAGCAGTTTCCAGGCCGGTCCCACTGGGGCCAACGTCCTGACTTTC. Translated: CASSFQAGPTGANVLTF.

This clonotype was recorded a few times. V is TRBV7-6 and J is TRBJ2-3, with 10 positions matching TRBD2. This CDR3 has 15 residues. Trimming cost V 2 bases and J 4 bases; bases outside gene matches: 3. Per germline, CDR1 SGHVS and CDR2 FNYEAQ. CDR3 DNA sequence: TGTGCCAGCAGCTTACAGCGGGGGGGCCCAGATACGCAGTATTTT. It specifies CASSLQRGGPDTQYF.

The V and J genes are TRBV6-2 or TRBV6-3 and TRBJ2-7, with a tentative D call TRBD1 (5 bases). This CDR3 region has 11 residues. The germline gives CDR1 MNHEY, CDR2 SVGEGT. The germline V and J ends were trimmed by 7 bases and 6 bases, with 10 bases remaining between them. The CDR3 loop reads CASTDSSEQYF. The CDR3 DNA reads TGTGCCAGCACCGACAGCTCCGAGCAGTACTTC.

This clonotype turned up a few times. V and J are TRBV12-3 or TRBV12-4 and TRBJ1-3; a possible D gene is TRBD1 (6 bases). The CDR3 runs 15 residues. The V gene lost 6 bases and the J gene lost 1 base, with 13 bases spanning the gap. This CDR3 reads CASRQGMGSGNTIYF. The DNA for the CDR3 is TGTGCCAGCAGGCAGGGGATGGGGTCTGGAAACACCATATATTTT.

Ten or more counts support this clonotype. The chain couples TRBV5-1 to TRBJ2-5; TRBD1 matches 7 bases. Germline V gene data show CDR1 as SGHRS and CDR2 as YFSETQ. The V gene end was trimmed by 5 bases and the J gene end by 2 bases; junction bases not matched to a gene: 15. This CDR3 spans 17 amino acids. The CDR3 nucleotides are TGCGCCAGCAGACCCGATAGAAACGGGGACAGTCAAGAGACCCAGTACTTC. Its translation: CASRPDRNGDSQETQYF.

This clonotype was seen repeatedly, ten times or more. The chain links TRBV7-8 to TRBJ2-7; D may correspond to TRBD1 or TRBD2 (5 bases each). There are 15 residues in the CDR3. V lost 0 bases, J lost 4 bases, and 13 bases lay in between. CDR1 is SGHVS and CDR2 is FQNEAQ in the germline V gene. CDR3 in amino acids: CASSLAGRRGYEQYF. In DNA, the CDR3 is TGTGCCAGCAGCTTAGCGGGACGCCGAGGGTACGAGCAGTACTTC.

CDR3: CSVEDLVDRNSGANVLTF. The CDR3 DNA follows: TGCAGCGTTGAAGATCTAGTAGACAGGAACTCTGGGGCCAACGTCCTGACTTTC. The chain combines TRBV29-1 with TRBJ2-6; D possibly corresponds to TRBD1 (6 bases). Trimming shortened V by 0 bases and J by 0 bases, and 15 bases separated the two germline ends. This CDR3 has 18 amino acids. From germline, CDR1 is SQVTM and CDR2 ANQGSEA.